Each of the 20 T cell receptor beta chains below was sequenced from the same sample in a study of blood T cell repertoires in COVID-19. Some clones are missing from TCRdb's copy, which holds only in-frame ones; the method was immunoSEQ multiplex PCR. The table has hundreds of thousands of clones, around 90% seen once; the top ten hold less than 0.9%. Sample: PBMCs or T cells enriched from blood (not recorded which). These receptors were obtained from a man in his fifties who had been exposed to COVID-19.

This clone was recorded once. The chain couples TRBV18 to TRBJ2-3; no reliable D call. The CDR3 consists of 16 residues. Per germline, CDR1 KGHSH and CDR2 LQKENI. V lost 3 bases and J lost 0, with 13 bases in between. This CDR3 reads CASSPNSFTSTDTQYF. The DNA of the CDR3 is TGTGCCAGCTCACCTAACAGCTTTACTAGCACAGATACGCAGTATTTT.

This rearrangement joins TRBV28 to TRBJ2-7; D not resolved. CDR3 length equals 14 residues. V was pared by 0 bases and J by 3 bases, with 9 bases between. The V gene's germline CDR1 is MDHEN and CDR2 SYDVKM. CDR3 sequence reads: CASSLCEPGYEQYV. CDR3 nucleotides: TGTGCCAGCAGTTTATGCGAACCAGGCTACGAGCAGTACGTC.

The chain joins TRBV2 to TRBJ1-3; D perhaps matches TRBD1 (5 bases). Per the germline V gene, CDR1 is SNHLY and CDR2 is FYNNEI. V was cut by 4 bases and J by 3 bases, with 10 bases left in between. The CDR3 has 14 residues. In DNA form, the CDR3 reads TGTGCCAGCAGTGTCCAGGGTGGTGGAAACACCATATATTTT. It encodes CASSVQGGGNTIYF.

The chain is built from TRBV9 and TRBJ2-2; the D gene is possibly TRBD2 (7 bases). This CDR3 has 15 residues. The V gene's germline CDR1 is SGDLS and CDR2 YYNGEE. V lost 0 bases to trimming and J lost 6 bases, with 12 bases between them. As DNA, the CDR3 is TGTGCCAGCAGCGTAGTGGGGGGGCGAGCCGGGGAGCTGTTTTTT. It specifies CASSVVGGRAGELFF.

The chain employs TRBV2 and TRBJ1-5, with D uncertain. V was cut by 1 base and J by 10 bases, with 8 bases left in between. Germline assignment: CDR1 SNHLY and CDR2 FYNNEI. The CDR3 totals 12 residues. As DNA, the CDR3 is TGTGCCAGCAGTGAAGACGGGGTACCCCAGCATTTT. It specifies CASSEDGVPQHF.

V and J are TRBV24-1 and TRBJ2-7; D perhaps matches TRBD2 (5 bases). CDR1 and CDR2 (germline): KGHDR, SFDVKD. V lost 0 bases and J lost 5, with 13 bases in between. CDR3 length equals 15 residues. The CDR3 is CATSDLQRIWDEQYV. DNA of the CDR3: TGTGCCACCAGTGATTTGCAGCGGATTTGGGACGAGCAGTACGTC.

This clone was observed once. The CDR3 region has the DNA TGTGCCAGCAGCTTGGCCTCCAGGGCTTATGGCTACACCTTC. Translation: CASSLASRAYGYTF. The chain uses TRBV5-4 and TRBJ1-2, with D possibly being TRBD1 (5 bases). Germline V CDR1 and CDR2: SGHNT, YYREEE (reference sequence). The V end lost 0 bases, the J end lost 5 bases, and 11 bases lay between the germline ends. The length of the CDR3 is 14 residues. The full variable domain, rest sourced from reference TRBV5-4 and TRBJ1-2, is ETGVTQSPTHLIKTRGQQVTLRCSSQSGHNTVSWYQQALGQGPQFIFQYYREEENGRGNFPPRFSGLQFPNYSSELNVNALELDDSALYLCASSLASRAYGYTFGSGTRLTVV.

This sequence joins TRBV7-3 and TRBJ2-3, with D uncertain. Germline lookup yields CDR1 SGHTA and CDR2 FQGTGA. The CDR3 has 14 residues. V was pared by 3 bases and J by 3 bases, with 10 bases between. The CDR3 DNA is TGTGCCAGCAGCTTTTTAGAACTGACAGATACGCAGTATTTT. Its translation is CASSFLELTDTQYF.

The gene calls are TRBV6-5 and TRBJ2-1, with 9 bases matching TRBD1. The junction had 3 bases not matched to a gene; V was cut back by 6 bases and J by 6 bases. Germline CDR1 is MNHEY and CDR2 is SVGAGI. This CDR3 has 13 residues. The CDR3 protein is CASRGTGINEQFF. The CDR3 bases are TGTGCCAGCAGGGGGACAGGGATCAATGAGCAGTTCTTC.

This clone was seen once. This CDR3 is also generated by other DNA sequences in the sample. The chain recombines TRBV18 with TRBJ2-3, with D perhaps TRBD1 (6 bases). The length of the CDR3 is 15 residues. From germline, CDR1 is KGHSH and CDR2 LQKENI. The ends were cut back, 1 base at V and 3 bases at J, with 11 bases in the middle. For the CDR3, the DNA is TGTGCCAGCTCACCACTACAGGGAAGAACAGATACGCAGTATTTT. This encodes CASSPLQGRTDTQYF.

Written as DNA, the CDR3 is TGTGCCAGCACCACCAAGTCTAATGGGGCTAGCGGGAGTTATAATGAGCAGTTCTTC. Encoded protein: CASTTKSNGASGSYNEQFF. The rearrangement uses TRBV4-2 and TRBJ2-1; 10 bases align to TRBD2. In germline, CDR1 is LGHNA, CDR2 YNFKEQ. The CDR3 covers 19 residues. V trimming: 7 bases; J trimming: 7 bases; junction bases outside the gene matches: 22.

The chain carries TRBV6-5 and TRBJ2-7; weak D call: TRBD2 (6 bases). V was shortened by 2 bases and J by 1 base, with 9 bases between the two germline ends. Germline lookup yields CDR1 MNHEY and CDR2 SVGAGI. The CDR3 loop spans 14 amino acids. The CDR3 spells CASSYIGTSYEQYF. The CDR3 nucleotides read TGTGCCAGCAGTTACATCGGGACTTCCTACGAGCAGTACTTC.

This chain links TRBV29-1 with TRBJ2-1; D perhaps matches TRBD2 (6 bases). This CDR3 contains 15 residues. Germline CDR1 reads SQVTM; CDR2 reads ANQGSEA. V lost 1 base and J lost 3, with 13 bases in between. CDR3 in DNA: TGCAGCGTTGAAGGGTCGGGGGTAGACTACAATGAGCAGTTCTTC. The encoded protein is CSVEGSGVDYNEQFF.

The CDR3, as DNA: TGTGCCAGCAGTGGGGGACAGTCAATTCGTGAAAAACTGTTTTTT. Protein sequence: CASSGGQSIREKLFF. The chain joins TRBV6-2 or TRBV6-3 to TRBJ1-4, with TRBD1 identical over 7 bases. The J segment lost 7 bases and the V segment lost 5 bases, leaving 10 bases of the junction unmatched. The CDR3 has 15 amino acids. CDR1 MNHEY and CDR2 SVGEGT come from the germline V gene.

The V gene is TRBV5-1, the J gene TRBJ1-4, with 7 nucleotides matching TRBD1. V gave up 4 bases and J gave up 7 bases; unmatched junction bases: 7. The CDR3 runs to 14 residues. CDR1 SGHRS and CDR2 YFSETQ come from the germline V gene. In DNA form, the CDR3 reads TGCGCCAGCAGCACCCGACAGGGTGGTGAAAAACTGTTTTTT. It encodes CASSTRQGGEKLFF.

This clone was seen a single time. This chain's CDR3 is CASSEYGELFF. In DNA form, the CDR3 reads TGTGCCAGCAGTGAATACGGGGAGCTGTTTTTT. The V and J genes are TRBV2 and TRBJ2-2; D call uncertain. CDR1 SNHLY and CDR2 FYNNEI come from the germline V gene. Trimming shortened V by 2 bases and J by 7 bases, and 2 bases separated the two germline ends. The CDR3 totals 11 residues.

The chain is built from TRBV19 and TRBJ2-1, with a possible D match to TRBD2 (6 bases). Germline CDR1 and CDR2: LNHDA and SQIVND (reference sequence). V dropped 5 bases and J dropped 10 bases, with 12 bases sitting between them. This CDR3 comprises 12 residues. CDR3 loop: CASSALAGEQFF. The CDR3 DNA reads TGTGCCAGTAGTGCACTAGCCGGCGAGCAGTTCTTC.

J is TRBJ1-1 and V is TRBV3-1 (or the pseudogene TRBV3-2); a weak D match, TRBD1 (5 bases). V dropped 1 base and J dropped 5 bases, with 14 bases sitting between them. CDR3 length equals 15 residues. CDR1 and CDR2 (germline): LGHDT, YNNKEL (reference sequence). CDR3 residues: CASSQVQHRGTEAFF. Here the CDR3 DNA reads TGTGCCAGCAGCCAAGTCCAACACCGGGGGACTGAAGCTTTCTTT.

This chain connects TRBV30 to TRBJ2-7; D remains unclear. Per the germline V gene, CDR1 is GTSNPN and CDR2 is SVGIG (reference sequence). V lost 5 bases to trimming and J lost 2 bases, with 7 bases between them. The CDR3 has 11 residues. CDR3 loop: CAWSRTYEQYF. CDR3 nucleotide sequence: TGTGCCTGGTCGCGGACCTACGAGCAGTACTTC.

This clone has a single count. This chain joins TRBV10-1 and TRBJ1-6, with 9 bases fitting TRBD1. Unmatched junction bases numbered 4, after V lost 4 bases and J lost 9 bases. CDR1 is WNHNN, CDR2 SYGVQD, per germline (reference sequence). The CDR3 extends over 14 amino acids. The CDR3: CASSAGTGSSPLHF. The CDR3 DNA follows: TGCGCCAGCAGTGCCGGGACAGGGAGTTCACCCCTCCACTTT.